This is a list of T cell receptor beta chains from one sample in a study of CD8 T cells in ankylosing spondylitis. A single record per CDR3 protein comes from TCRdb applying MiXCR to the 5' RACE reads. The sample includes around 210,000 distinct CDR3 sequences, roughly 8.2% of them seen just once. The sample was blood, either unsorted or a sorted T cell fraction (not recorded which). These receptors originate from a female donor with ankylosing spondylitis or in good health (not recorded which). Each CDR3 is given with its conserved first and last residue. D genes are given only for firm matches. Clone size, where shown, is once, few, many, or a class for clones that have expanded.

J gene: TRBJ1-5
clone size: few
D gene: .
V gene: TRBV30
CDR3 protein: CAWTSREGQPQHF
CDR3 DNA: TGTGCCTGGACGTCCAGGGAGGGTCAGCCCCAGCATTTT

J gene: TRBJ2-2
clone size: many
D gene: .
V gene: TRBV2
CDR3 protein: CASSEAVFNTGELFF
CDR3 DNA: TGTGCCAGCAGTGAAGCGGTTTTTAACACCGGGGAGCTGTTTTTT

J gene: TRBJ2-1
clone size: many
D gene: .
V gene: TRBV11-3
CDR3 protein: CASSTRDGGDNEQFF
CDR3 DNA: TGTGCCAGCAGCACTAGAGACGGCGGCGACAATGAGCAGTTCTTC

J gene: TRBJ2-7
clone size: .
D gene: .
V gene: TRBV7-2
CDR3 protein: CASSLTLWDSYEQYF
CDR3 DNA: TGTGCCAGCAGCTTAACACTCTGGGACTCCTACGAGCAGTACTTC

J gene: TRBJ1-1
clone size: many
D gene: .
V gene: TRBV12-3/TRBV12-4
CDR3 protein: CASILTGMNTEAFF
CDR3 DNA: TGTGCCAGCATCCTGACTGGGATGAACACTGAAGCTTTCTTT

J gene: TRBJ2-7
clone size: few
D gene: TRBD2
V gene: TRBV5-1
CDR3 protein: CASSPTSGASYEQYF
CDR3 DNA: TGCGCCAGCAGCCCCACTAGCGGGGCCTCCTACGAGCAGTACTTC

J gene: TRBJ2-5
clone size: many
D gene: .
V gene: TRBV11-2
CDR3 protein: CASRLSLLGSQETQYF
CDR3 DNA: TGTGCCAGCAGGTTGTCTCTATTAGGGTCACAAGAGACCCAGTACTTC

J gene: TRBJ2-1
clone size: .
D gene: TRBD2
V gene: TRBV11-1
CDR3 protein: CASSLAPGLAALYNEQFF
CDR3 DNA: TGTGCCAGCAGCTTAGCGCCAGGACTAGCGGCTCTATACAATGAGCAGTTCTTC

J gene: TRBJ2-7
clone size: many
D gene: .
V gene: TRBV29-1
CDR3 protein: CSVRVTSSYEQYF
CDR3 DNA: TGCAGCGTTCGAGTGACTAGCTCCTACGAGCAGTACTTC

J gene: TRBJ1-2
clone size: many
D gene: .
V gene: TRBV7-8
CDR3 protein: CASSLVPWESPTPSTF
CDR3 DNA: TGTGCCAGCAGCTTAGTTCCTTGGGAGAGTCCCACCCCTAGCACCTTC

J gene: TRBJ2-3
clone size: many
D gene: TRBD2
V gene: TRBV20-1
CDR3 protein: CSALKRAGGSTDTQYF
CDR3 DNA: TGCAGTGCTCTCAAGAGGGCCGGGGGGAGCACAGATACGCAGTATTTT

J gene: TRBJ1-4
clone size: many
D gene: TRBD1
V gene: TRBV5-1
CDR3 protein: CASSTRQGDNEKLFF
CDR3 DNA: TGCGCCAGCAGCACGCGACAGGGGGATAATGAAAAACTGTTTTTT

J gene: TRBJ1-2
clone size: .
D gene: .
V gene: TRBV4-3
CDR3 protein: CASSQDGSWGDTTYGYTF
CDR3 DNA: TGCGCCAGCAGCCAAGACGGGTCATGGGGAGATACTACCTATGGCTACACCTTC

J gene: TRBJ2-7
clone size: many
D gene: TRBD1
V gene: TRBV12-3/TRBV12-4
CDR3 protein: CASSLAGQGVSYEQYF
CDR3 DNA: TGTGCCAGCAGTTTAGCTGGACAGGGGGTTTCCTACGAGCAGTACTTC

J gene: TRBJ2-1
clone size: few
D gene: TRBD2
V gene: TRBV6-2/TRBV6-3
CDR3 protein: CASSSPAGGSYNEQFF
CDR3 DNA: TGTGCCAGCAGCTCCCCAGCGGGAGGGTCCTACAATGAGCAGTTCTTC

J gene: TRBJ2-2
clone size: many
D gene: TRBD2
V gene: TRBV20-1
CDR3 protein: CSARVAGAGELFF
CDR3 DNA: TGCAGTGCTAGGGTAGCGGGAGCCGGGGAGCTGTTTTTT

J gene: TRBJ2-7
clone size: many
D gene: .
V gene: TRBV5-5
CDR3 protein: CASSLLGVSYEQYF
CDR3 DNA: TGTGCCAGCAGCCTACTAGGCGTGTCCTACGAGCAGTACTTC

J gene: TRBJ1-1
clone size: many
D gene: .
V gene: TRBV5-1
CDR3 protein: CASSGQDGTEAFF
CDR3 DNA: TGCGCCAGCAGCGGGCAGGACGGCACTGAAGCTTTCTTT

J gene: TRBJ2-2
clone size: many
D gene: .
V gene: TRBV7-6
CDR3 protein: CASSPLISDMNTGELFF
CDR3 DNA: TGTGCCAGCAGCCCCCTTATTTCGGACATGAACACCGGGGAGCTGTTTTTT

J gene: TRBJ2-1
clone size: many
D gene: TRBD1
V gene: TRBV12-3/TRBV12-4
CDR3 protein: CATRGQVRYEQFF
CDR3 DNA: TGTGCCACCCGAGGACAGGTGCGATATGAGCAGTTCTTC

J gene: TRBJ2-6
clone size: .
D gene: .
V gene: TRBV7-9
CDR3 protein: CASSRDFSGANVLTF
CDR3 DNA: TGTGCCAGCAGCCGAGATTTCTCTGGGGCCAACGTCCTGACTTTC

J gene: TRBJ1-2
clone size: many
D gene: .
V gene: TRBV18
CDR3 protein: CASSLGSGYTF
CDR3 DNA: TGTGCCAGCTCACTGGGATCGGGCTACACCTTC

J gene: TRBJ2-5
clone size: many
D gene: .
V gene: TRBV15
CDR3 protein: CATSRDSGRQETQYF
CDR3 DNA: TGTGCCACCAGCAGAGATTCGGGGCGACAAGAGACCCAGTACTTC

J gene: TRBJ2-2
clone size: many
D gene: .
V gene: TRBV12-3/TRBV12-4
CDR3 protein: CASKRSDTGELFF
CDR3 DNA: TGTGCCAGCAAGCGTTCTGACACCGGGGAGCTGTTTTTT

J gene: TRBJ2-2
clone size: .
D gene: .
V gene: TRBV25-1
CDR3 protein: CASPRGCGDTGELFF
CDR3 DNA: TGTGCCAGTCCTCGAGGATGTGGGGACACCGGGGAGCTGTTTTTT

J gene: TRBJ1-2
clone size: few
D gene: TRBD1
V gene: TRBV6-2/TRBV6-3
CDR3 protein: CASSYPTTGTNGYTF
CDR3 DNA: TGTGCCAGCAGTTACCCTACGACAGGGACGAATGGCTACACCTTC

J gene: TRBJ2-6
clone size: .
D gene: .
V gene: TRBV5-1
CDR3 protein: CASSARQAAGANVLTF
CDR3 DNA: TGCGCCAGCAGCGCCCGACAGGCCGCTGGGGCCAACGTCCTGACTTTC

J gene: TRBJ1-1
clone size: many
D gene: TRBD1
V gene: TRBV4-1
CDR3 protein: CASRKDRGHEDQAFF
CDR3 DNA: TGCGCCAGCAGGAAGGACAGGGGGCACGAGGATCAAGCTTTCTTT

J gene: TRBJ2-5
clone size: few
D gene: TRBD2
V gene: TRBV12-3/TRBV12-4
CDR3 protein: CASSQTSGRGGETQYF
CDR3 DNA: TGTGCCAGCAGTCAGACTAGCGGGAGAGGCGGGGAGACCCAGTACTTC

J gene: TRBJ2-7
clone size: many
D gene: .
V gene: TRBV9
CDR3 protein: CASSATGQSYEQYF
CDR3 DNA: TGTGCCAGCAGCGCGACCGGACAGTCCTACGAGCAGTACTTC

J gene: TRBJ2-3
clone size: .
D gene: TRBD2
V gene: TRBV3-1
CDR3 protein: CASSQEREGSDTQYF
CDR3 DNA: TGTGCCAGCAGCCAAGAGAGGGAGGGATCAGATACGCAGTATTTT

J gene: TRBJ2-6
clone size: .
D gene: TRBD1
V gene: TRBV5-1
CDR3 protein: CASSLDSFTLNRGANVLTF
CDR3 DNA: TGCGCCAGCAGCTTGGATTCGTTTACCCTGAACAGGGGAGCCAACGTCCTGACTTTC

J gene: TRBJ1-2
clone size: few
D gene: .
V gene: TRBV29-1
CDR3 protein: CSVDSWGGYTF
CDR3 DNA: TGCAGCGTTGATTCCTGGGGTGGGTACACCTTC